This T cell receptor (beta chain) was sequenced in a study of control samples from healthy donors and cancer patients. The CDR3 contains 16 residues. V dropped 5 bases and J dropped 5; count of bases not matched to a gene: 5. CDR1 SGHVS and CDR2 FNYEAQ come from the germline V gene. Using immunoSEQ multiplex PCR, the repertoire was profiled, and TCRdb retains in-frame clones only, with some absent. The table has about 220,000 clones, roughly 94% seen once; the top ten hold approximately 1.5%. The sample consisted of blood. This chain joins TRBV7-6 and TRBJ1-6; 11 bases are a match to TRBD1. This TCR came from a man aged 50-59 years in good health. In nucleotides, the CDR3 is TGTGCCAGCAGCGAAGGACAGGGGGCGCATAATTCACCCCTCCACTTT. Its translation: CASSEGQGAHNSPLHF.